The 2 T cell receptor beta chains below all came from one sample that was sequenced in a study of blood T cell repertoires in COVID-19. Here immunoSEQ multiplex PCR was the method, and the copy in TCRdb shows in-frame clones only, minus some. The sample records a few hundred thousand clones, 84% being singletons. The sequencing input was peripheral blood. These receptor sequences come from a man aged 50 to 59 with active or convalescent COVID-19.

The chain has TRBV12-3 or TRBV12-4 and TRBJ2-7; 7 bases align to TRBD2. V was clipped by 6 bases and J by 6 bases; unmatched bases: 5. The CDR3 is 12 residues long. CDR3: CASSWGGLEQYV. The CDR3 DNA reads TGTGCCAGCAGCTGGGGGGGTCTCGAGCAGTACGTC.

V is TRBV19 and J is TRBJ2-5; D is perhaps TRBD2 (6 bases). The germline CDR1 and CDR2 sequences are LNHDA and SQIVND (reference sequence). The length of the CDR3 is 14 residues. V lost 3 bases to trimming and J lost 3 bases, with 11 bases between them. The CDR3 region is CASSIRGSEETQYF. CDR3 DNA: TGTGCCAGTAGTATCCGGGGGTCTGAAGAGACCCAGTACTTC. The full variable domain, rest sourced from reference TRBV19 and TRBJ2-5, is DGGITQSPKYLFRKEGQNVTLSCEQNLNHDAMYWYRQDPGQGLRLIYYSQIVNDFQKGDIAEGYSVSREKKESFPLTVTSAQKNPTAFYLCASSIRGSEETQYFGPGTRLLVL.